This T cell receptor beta chain derives from a study of blood T cells in healthy people across ages. Study-wide findings and caveats: Donor CMV status was unknown, possibly confounding expanded clonotype changes.

Primers used in a second PCR of about 7 to 12 cycles were a sample-barcoded 5' primer and a J-beta primer mix. All cDNA molecules were each tagged by a template-switch adaptor with 12 random nucleotides. MiXCR, run by TCRdb on the 5' RACE reads, gives a single entry per CDR3 protein. The table includes about 640,000 distinct CDR3 sequences, roughly 58% detected once. Every participating donor contributed approximately 10 milliliters of peripheral blood through a draw. Every sample had a minimum of 6 million PBMCs isolated. Trimming cost V 4 bases and J 5 bases, with 17 bases left between them. This CDR3 comprises 15 residues. On this clonotype: Antigen specificity is unknown.

The sample comprised blood. This TCR came from a man aged 55 to 70 in good health. The genes are TRBV12-3 or TRBV12-4 and TRBJ2-5, with D perhaps assigned TRBD1 or TRBD2 (6 bases each). In nucleotides, the CDR3 is TGTGCCAGCAGTTCCCTACAGGGAGGCAGGGAGACCCAGTACTTC. Protein: CASSSLQGGRETQYF.